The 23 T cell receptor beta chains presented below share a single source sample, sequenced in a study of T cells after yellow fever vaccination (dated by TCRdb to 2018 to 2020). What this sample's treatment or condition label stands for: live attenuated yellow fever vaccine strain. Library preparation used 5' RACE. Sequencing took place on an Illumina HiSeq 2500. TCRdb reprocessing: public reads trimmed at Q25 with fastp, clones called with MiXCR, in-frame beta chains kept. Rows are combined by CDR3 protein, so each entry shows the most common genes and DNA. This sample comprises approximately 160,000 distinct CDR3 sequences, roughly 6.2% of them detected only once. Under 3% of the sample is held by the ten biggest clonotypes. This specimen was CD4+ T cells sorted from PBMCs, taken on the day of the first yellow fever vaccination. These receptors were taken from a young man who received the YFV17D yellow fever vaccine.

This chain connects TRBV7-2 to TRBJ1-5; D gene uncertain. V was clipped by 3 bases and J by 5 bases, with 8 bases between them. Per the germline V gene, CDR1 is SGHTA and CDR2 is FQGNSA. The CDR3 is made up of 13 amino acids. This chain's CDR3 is CASSFRDHQPQHF. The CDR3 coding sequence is TGTGCCAGCAGCTTCCGGGATCATCAGCCCCAGCATTTT.

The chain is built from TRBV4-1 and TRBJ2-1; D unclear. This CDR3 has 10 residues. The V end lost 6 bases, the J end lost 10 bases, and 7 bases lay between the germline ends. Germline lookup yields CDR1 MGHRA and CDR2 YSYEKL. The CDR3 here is CASRGREQFF. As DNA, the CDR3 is TGCGCCAGCAGGGGTCGGGAGCAGTTCTTC.

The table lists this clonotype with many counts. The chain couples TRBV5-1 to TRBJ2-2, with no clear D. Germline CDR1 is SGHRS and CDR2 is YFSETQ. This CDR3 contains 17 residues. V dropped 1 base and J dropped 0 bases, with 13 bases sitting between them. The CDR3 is CASSLSPQASNTGELFF. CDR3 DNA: TGCGCCAGCAGCTTGTCTCCGCAGGCTTCGAACACCGGGGAGCTGTTTTTT.

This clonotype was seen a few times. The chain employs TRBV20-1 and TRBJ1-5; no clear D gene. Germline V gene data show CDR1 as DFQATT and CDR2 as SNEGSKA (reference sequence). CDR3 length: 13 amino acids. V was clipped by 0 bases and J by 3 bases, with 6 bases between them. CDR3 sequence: CSAREGFNQPQHF. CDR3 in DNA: TGCAGTGCTAGAGAGGGATTCAATCAGCCCCAGCATTTT.

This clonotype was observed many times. The chain's CDR3 is CAISGTGDRETQYF. In nucleotides, the CDR3 is TGTGCCATCAGTGGGACAGGGGATAGAGAGACCCAGTACTTC. The V call is TRBV10-3, the J call TRBJ2-5; 9 bases line up with TRBD1. CDR3 length equals 14 residues. Germline CDR1 reads ENHRY; CDR2 reads SYGVKD. The V segment lost 4 bases and the J segment 4 bases; nucleotides outside the gene matches: 4.

The CDR3: CASSFGVITDTQYF. CDR3 sequence (DNA): TGTGCCAGCAGCTTCGGGGTTATCACAGATACGCAGTATTTT. The genes are TRBV7-9 and TRBJ2-3; tentative D call: TRBD2 (5 bases). This CDR3 region has 14 residues. Trimming pared 3 bases from V and 2 bases from J, leaving 9 bases between. The V gene's germline CDR1 is SEHNR and CDR2 FQNEAQ (reference sequence).

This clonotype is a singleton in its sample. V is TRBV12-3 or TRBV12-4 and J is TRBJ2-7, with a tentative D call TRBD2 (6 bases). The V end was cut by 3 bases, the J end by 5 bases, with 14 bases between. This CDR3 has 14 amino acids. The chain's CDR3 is CASSLAGGIHEQYV. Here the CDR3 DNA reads TGTGCCAGCAGTTTGGCCGGAGGGATCCACGAGCAGTACGTC.

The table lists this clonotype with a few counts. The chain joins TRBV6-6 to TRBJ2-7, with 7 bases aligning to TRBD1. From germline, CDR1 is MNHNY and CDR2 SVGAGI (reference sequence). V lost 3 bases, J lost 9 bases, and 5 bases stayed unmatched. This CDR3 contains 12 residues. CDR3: CASSYPTGSQYF. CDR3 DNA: TGTGCCAGCAGTTATCCGACAGGGTCGCAGTACTTC.

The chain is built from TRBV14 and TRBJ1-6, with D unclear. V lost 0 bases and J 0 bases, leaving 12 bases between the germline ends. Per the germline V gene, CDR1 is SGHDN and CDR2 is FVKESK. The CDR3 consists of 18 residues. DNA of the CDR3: TGTGCCAGCAGCCAAGATCGAGTTGCGAGCTCCTATAATTCACCCCTCCACTTT. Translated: CASSQDRVASSYNSPLHF.

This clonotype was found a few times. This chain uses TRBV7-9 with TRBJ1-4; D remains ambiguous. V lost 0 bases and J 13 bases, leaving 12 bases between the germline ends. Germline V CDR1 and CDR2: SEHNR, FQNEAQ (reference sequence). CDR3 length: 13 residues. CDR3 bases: TGTGCCAGCAGCTTAGCGAGGACTTCAAGACTGTTTTTT. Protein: CASSLARTSRLFF.

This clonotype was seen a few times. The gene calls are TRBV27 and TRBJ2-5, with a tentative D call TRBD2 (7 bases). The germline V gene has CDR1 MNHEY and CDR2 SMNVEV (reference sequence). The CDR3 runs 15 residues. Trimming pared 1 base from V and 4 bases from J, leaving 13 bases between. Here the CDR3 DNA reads TGTGCCAGCAGTTTATGGGGGGGCCGGGCAGAGACCCAGTACTTC. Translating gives CASSLWGGRAETQYF.

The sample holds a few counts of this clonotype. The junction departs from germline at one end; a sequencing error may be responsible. The CDR3 region is CARSFSGGGPIGTDTQYF. In DNA, the CDR3 is TGTGCCCGCAGTTTCTCAGGCGGGGGCCCGATTGGCACAGATACGCAGTATTTT. V gene TRBV12-3 or TRBV12-4 combines with J gene TRBJ2-3; D perhaps matches TRBD2 (7 bases). The CDR3 has 18 residues.

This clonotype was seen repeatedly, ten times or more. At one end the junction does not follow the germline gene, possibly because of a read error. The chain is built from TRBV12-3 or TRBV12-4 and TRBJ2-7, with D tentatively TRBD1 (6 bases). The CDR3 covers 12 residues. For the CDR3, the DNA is TGTGCCAGCACTCTTCAATCCGGGACACCCATCTTC. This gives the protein CASTLQSGTPIF.

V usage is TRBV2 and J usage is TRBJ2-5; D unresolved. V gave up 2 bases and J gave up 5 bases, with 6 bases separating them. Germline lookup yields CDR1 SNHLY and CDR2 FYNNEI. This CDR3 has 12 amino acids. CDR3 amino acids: CASSERDETQYF. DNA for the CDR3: TGTGCCAGCAGTGAAAGGGATGAGACCCAGTACTTC.

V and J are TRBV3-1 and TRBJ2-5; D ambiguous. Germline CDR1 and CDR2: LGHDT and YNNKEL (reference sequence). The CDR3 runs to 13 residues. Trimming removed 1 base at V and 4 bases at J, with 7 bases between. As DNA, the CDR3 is TGTGCCAGCAGCCAAGGCCGGATAGAGACCCAGTACTTC. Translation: CASSQGRIETQYF.

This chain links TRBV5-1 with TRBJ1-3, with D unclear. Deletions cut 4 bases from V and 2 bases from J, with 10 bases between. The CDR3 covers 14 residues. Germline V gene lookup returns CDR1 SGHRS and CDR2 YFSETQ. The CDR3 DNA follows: TGCGCCAGCAGCGCGACGTTGACTGGAAACACCATATATTTT. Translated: CASSATLTGNTIYF.

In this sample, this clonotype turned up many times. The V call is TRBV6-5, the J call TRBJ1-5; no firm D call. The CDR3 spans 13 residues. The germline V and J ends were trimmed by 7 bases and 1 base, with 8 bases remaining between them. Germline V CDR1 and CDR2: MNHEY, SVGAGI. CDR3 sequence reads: CASIWESNQPQHF. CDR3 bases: TGTGCCAGCATTTGGGAAAGCAATCAGCCCCAGCATTTT.

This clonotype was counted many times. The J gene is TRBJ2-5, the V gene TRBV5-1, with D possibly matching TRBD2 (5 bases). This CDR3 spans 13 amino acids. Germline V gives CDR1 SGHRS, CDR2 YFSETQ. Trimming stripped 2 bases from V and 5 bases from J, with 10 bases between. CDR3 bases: TGCGCCAGCAGCTTCGGGGTTCCCGAGACCCAGTACTTC. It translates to CASSFGVPETQYF.

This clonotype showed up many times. In DNA form, the CDR3 reads TGTGCCAGCAGCTTAGATCACTCCGGGACTTCCCGTTACAATGAGCAGTTCTTC. Translation gives CASSLDHSGTSRYNEQFF. J is TRBJ2-1 and V is TRBV11-2, with D perhaps TRBD2 (6 bases). Per germline, CDR1 SGHAT and CDR2 FQNNGV. V was pared by 0 bases and J by 4 bases, with 19 bases between. The CDR3 contains 18 residues.

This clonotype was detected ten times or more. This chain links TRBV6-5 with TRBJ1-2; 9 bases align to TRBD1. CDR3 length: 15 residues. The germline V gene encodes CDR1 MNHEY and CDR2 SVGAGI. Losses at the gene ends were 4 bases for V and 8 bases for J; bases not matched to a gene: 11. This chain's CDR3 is CASSSTSGTGQGYTF. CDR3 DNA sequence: TGTGCCAGCAGTTCAACGTCGGGGACAGGGCAAGGCTACACCTTC.

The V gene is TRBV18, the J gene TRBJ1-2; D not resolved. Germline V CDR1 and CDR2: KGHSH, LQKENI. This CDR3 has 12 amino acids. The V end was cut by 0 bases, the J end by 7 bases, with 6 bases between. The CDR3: CASSPPESGYTF. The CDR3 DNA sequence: TGTGCCAGCTCACCACCGGAAAGTGGCTACACCTTC.

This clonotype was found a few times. The CDR3 DNA reads as TGCAGTGTCCGCCGGGTCGGTCTTACCCTGGGGACCCAGTACTTC. It codes for CSVRRVGLTLGTQYF. The chain links TRBV20-1 to TRBJ2-5; D remains unclear. The CDR3 has 15 residues. Germline V CDR1 and CDR2: DFQATT, SNEGSKA (reference sequence). The V and J ends lost 7 bases and 7 bases respectively, with 25 bases between them.

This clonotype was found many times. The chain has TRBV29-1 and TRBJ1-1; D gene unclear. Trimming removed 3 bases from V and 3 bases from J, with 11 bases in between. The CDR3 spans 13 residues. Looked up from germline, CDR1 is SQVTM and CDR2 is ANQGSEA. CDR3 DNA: TGCAGCGTTGACGATAGGTGGGACACTGAAGCTTTCTTT. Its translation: CSVDDRWDTEAFF.